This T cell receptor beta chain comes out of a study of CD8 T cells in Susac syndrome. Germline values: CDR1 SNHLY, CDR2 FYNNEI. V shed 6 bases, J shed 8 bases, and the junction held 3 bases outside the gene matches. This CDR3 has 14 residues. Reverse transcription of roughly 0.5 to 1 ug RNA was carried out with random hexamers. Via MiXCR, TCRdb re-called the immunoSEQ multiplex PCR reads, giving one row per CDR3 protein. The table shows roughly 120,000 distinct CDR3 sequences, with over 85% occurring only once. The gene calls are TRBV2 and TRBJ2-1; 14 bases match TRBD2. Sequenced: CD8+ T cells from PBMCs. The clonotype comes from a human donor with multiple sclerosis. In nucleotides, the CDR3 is TGTGCCAGCAGGGGACTAGCGGGAGAGCATGAGCAGTTCTTC. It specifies CASRGLAGEHEQFF.